What follows are 15 T cell receptor beta chains derived from one specimen sequenced in a study of human T cells and chemical hapten exposure. The authors extracted total RNA from unfractionated whole blood. TCRdb analysed the 5' RACE reads with MiXCR anew, one entry per CDR3 protein. The profile shows around 100,000 distinct CDR3 sequences, approximately 20% of them singletons. These receptors originate from a human donor in good health.

V gene TRBV19 combines with J gene TRBJ2-5; D unresolved. Germline CDR1 and CDR2: LNHDA and SQIVND (reference sequence). The V and J ends lost 6 bases and 1 base respectively, with 9 bases between them. This CDR3 comprises 13 residues. The CDR3 loop reads CASRPISQETQYF. The DNA for the CDR3 is TGTGCCAGTAGACCGATTAGCCAAGAGACCCAGTACTTC.

The V and J genes are TRBV28 and TRBJ1-5; TRBD1 is a possible D gene (5 bases). Germline assignment: CDR1 MDHEN and CDR2 SYDVKM. Trimming cost V 5 bases and J 4 bases, with 12 bases left between them. The CDR3 has 14 amino acids. CDR3 protein: CASSAPQVNQPQHF. The CDR3 DNA reads as TGTGCCAGCAGTGCCCCACAGGTGAATCAGCCCCAGCATTTT.

In this sample, this clonotype turned up a few times. The chain carries TRBV15 and TRBJ2-4; D is uncertain. The CDR3 covers 11 residues. Germline assignment: CDR1 LNHNV and CDR2 YYDKDF (reference sequence). V gave up 1 base and J gave up 12 bases, with 7 bases separating them. DNA of the CDR3: TGTGCCACCAGCAGAGGCACTAATCAGTACTTC. Translated: CATSRGTNQYF.

The rearrangement joins TRBV29-1 to TRBJ1-1, with 8 nucleotides matching TRBD1. The CDR3 has 13 amino acids. Germline CDR1 and CDR2: SQVTM and ANQGSEA. J was trimmed by 8 bases and V by 4 bases; bases with no gene match: 9. As DNA, the CDR3 is TGCAGCGTTGCAAGGACAGGGCTAACAGAAGCTTTCTTT. Its protein product is CSVARTGLTEAFF.

This clonotype was counted ten times or more. The chain recombines TRBV12-3 or TRBV12-4 with TRBJ1-5, with D possibly being TRBD1 (6 bases). V gave up 6 bases and J gave up 1 base, with 13 bases separating them. The CDR3 loop spans 15 amino acids. CDR3 in amino acids: CASSPIGGSNQPQHF. Here the CDR3 DNA reads TGTGCCAGCAGCCCTATAGGGGGAAGCAATCAGCCCCAGCATTTT.

This clonotype came up a few times. The chain recombines TRBV5-1 with TRBJ2-3; D possibly uses TRBD1 or TRBD2 (5 bases each). The CDR3 is 15 amino acids. Trimming stripped 5 bases from V and 2 bases from J, with 15 bases between. From germline, CDR1 is SGHRS and CDR2 YFSETQ. CDR3 DNA: TGCGCCAGCAGGAGTTCCGGGGCTTCCACAGATACGCAGTATTTT. Amino acids: CASRSSGASTDTQYF.

V is TRBV11-2 and J is TRBJ2-5; D is possibly TRBD1 or TRBD2 (5 bases each). The germline V and J ends were trimmed by 5 bases and 2 bases, with 15 bases remaining between them. From germline, CDR1 is SGHAT and CDR2 FQNNGV. This CDR3 has 15 amino acids. The CDR3, as DNA: TGTGCCAGCAGCCCCGAGGGGATGATACAAGAGACCCAGTACTTC. This gives the protein CASSPEGMIQETQYF.

The chain is built from TRBV27 and TRBJ2-7; D could derive from TRBD1 or TRBD2 (5 bases each). The CDR3 runs 17 residues. The germline CDR1 and CDR2 sequences are MNHEY and SMNVEV (reference sequence). Trimming pared 6 bases from V and 1 base from J, leaving 22 bases between. This chain's CDR3 is CASSPHLPGPTSYEQYF. The CDR3 nucleotides read TGTGCCAGCAGCCCACACCTGCCGGGACCGACGTCCTACGAGCAGTACTTC.

The chain is built from TRBV3-1 and TRBJ2-7, with D perhaps matching TRBD1 or TRBD2 (5 bases each). The CDR3 totals 14 residues. Trimming shortened V by 1 base and J by 0 bases, and 7 bases separated the two germline ends. The V gene's germline CDR1 is LGHDT and CDR2 YNNKEL (reference sequence). CDR3 loop: CASSQAGPSYEQYF. The CDR3 DNA is TGTGCCAGCAGCCAAGCGGGGCCCTCCTACGAGCAGTACTTC.

This sequence joins TRBV14 and TRBJ1-1, with a possible D match to TRBD1 (5 bases). The CDR3 covers 14 residues. Between the trimmed V and J ends, which lost 3 bases and 0 bases, there was a span of 8 bases. Germline CDR1 reads SGHDN; CDR2 reads FVKESK. The CDR3 nucleotides are TGTGCCAGCAGCCATCCGGGGCTGAACACTGAAGCTTTCTTT. It encodes CASSHPGLNTEAFF.

The rearrangement links TRBV18 to TRBJ2-3, with 8 positions matching TRBD2. The V segment lost 2 bases and the J segment 3 bases; nucleotides outside the gene matches: 13. In germline, CDR1 is KGHSH, CDR2 LQKENI. The CDR3 is made up of 18 amino acids. CDR3 sequence: CASSPGRGSGRATDTQYF. In nucleotides, the CDR3 is TGTGCCAGCTCACCAGGCCGGGGGAGCGGGAGAGCGACAGATACGCAGTATTTT.

The rearrangement joins TRBV6-5 to TRBJ1-2; 11 bases match TRBD1. This CDR3 is built from 15 residues. V shed 2 bases and J 4 bases; nucleotides not matched to a gene: 3. In germline, CDR1 is MNHEY, CDR2 SVGAGI. The CDR3: CASSYGTGGAYGYTF. For the CDR3, the DNA is TGTGCCAGCAGTTACGGGACAGGGGGGGCCTATGGCTACACCTTC.

This clonotype was seen at least ten times. CDR3 sequence (DNA): TGTGCCAGCAGTGAGAACTACGAGCAGTACTTC. This gives the protein CASSENYEQYF. The chain carries TRBV28 and TRBJ2-7; D gene unclear. CDR1 is MDHEN and CDR2 is SYDVKM in the germline V gene. With 5 bases removed from V and 3 bases from J, the gap between germline ends came to 5 bases. The CDR3 sequence is 11 residues long.

This chain uses TRBV6-1 with TRBJ2-1, with D uncertain. CDR3 length: 16 residues. The germline V gene has CDR1 MNHNS and CDR2 SASEGT. The V end lost 5 bases, the J end lost 3 bases, and 17 bases lay between the germline ends. CDR3 sequence reads: CASSSMGSSGYNEQFF. CDR3 nucleotides: TGTGCCAGCAGTTCGATGGGGTCCTCGGGCTACAATGAGCAGTTCTTC.

The chain recombines TRBV24-1 with TRBJ2-3; a possible D gene is TRBD2 (6 bases). The V gene's germline CDR1 is KGHDR and CDR2 SFDVKD. The V gene lost 8 bases and the J gene lost 4 bases, with 12 bases spanning the gap. The CDR3 is 13 amino acids. CDR3 DNA: TGTGCCACCAAGACTAGTTCCTCAGATACGCAGTATTTT. This gives the protein CATKTSSSDTQYF.